This T cell receptor beta chain comes out of a study of blood T cell repertoires in COVID-19. This table comes from immunoSEQ multiplex PCR, and its TCRdb copy is limited to in-frame clones, with some not included. Among 62,000 or so clones listed, 65% to 85% were seen once. This clone appeared once. Trimming at V came to 4 bases and at J to 4 bases, leaving 8 bases not matched to a gene. Germline-derived CDR1 and CDR2 are MGHDK and SYGVNS. The CDR3 runs 16 residues. The chain has TRBV25-1 and TRBJ2-5; 11 nucleotides agree with TRBD2. The TCR comes from a woman aged 40-49 years with acute COVID-19. Sequencing was done on a sample of PBMCs or T cells enriched from blood (not recorded which). The CDR3 reads CASSAYSGGAGETQYF. In nucleotides, the CDR3 is TGTGCCAGCAGTGCCTATAGCGGGGGGGCGGGAGAGACCCAGTACTTC.